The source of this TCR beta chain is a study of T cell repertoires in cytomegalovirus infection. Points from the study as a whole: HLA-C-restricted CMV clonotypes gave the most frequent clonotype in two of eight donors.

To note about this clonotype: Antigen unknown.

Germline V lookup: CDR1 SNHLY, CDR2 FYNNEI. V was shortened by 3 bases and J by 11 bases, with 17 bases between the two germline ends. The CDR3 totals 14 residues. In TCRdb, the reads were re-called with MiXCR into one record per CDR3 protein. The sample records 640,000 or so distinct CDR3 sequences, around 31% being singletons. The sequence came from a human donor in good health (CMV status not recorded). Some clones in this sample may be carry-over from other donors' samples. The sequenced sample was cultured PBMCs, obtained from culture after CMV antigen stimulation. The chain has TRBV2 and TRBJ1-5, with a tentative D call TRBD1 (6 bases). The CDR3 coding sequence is TGTGCCAGCAGTGACTTGACAGGAAGGGGGTCCCAGCATTTT. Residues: CASSDLTGRGSQHF.